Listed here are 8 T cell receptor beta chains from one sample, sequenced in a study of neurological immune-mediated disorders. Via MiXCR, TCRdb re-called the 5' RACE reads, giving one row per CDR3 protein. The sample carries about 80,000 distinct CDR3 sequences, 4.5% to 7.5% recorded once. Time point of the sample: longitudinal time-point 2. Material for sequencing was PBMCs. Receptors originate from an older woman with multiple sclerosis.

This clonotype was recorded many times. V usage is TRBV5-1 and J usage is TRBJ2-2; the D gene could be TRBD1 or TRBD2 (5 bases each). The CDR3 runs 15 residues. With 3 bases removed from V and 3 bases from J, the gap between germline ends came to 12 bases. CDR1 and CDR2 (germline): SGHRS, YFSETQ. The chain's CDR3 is CASSSSGQDTGELFF. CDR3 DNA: TGCGCCAGCAGCTCTTCGGGGCAGGACACCGGGGAGCTGTTTTTT.

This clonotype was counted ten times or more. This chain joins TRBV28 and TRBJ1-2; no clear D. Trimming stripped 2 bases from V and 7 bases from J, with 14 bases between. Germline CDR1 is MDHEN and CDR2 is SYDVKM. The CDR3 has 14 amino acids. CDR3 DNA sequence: TGTGCCAGCAGTTTAAGTCGAGGGCAAGGTGGCTACACCTTC. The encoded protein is CASSLSRGQGGYTF.

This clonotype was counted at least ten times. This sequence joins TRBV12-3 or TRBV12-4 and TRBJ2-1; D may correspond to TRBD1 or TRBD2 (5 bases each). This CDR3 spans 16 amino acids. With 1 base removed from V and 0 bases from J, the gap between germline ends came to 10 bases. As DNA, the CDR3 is TGTGCCAGCAGTTTAGGGGGGACGGGCTCCTACAATGAGCAGTTCTTC. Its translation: CASSLGGTGSYNEQFF.

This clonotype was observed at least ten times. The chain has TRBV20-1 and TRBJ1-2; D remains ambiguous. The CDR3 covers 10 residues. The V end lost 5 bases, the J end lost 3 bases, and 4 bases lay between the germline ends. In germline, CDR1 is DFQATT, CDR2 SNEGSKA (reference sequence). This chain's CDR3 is CSAGDYGYTF. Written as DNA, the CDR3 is TGCAGTGCTGGCGACTATGGCTACACCTTC.

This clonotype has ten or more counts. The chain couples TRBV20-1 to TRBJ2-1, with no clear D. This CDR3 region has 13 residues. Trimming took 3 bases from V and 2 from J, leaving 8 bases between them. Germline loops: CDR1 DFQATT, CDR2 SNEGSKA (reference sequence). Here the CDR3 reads CSASQVTYNEQFF. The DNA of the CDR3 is TGCAGTGCTAGCCAAGTCACCTACAATGAGCAGTTCTTC.

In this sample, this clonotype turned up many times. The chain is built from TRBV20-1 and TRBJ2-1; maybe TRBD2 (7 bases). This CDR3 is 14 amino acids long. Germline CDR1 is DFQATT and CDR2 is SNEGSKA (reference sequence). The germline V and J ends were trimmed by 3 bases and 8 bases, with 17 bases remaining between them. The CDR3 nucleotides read TGCAGTGCTAGTGGGGGGGGGCCGCGCGATGAGCAGTTCTTC. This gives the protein CSASGGGPRDEQFF.

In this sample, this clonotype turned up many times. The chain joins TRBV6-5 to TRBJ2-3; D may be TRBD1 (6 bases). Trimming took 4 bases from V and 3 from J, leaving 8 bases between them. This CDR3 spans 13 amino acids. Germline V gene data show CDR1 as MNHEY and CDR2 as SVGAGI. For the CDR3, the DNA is TGTGCCAGCAGTTCTACAGGGACAGATACGCAGTATTTT. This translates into CASSSTGTDTQYF.

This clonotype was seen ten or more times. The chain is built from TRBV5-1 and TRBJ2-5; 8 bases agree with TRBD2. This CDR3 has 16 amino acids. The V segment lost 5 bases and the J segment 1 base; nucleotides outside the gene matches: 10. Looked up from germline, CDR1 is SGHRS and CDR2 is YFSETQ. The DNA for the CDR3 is TGCGCCAGCAGGCGAACACCCGGGGGGGTCCAAGAGACCCAGTACTTC. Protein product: CASRRTPGGVQETQYF.